A selection of T cell receptor beta chains follows, all from one sample in a study of T cell repertoires in cytomegalovirus infection. TCRdb reprocessed the reads via MiXCR and lists one record per CDR3 protein. Altogether around 100,000 distinct CDR3 sequences are present, 20% to 30% being singletons, with the ten largest covering roughly two fifths. Sequencing used CD8+ T cells from PBMCs. The source is a human donor in good health (CMV status not recorded). Some clones in this sample may be carry-over from other donors' samples. Both conserved end residues are part of each CDR3. A D gene is named only where the DNA matches it firmly. A clone size is listed for some rows: how often the clone was seen (once, few, many), or a class if it is expanded.

TRBJ2-4 TRBV2 - - CASSGDKNIQYF TGTGCCAGCAGTGGGGACAAAAACATTCAGTACTTC
TRBJ1-2 TRBV11-2 few TRBD1 CASSSWDRDVYGYTF TGTGCCAGCAGCTCCTGGGACAGGGATGTCTATGGCTACACCTTC
TRBJ2-3 TRBV3-1 once TRBD2 CASSQPAGGPTDTQYF TGTGCCAGCAGCCAGCCAGCGGGGGGGCCTACAGATACGCAGTATTTT
TRBJ2-2 TRBV11-2 few TRBD2 CASSFTFSSGRWGSGELFF TGTGCCAGCAGCTTTACTTTTTCTAGCGGGCGTTGGGGTTCCGGGGAGCTGTTTTTT
TRBJ1-2 TRBV11-2 few - CASSLDQGWSQDGYTF TGTGCCAGCAGCTTAGATCAGGGATGGTCTCAAGATGGCTACACCTTC
TRBJ2-1 TRBV7-9 few - CASRGGGPNYNEQFF TGTGCCAGCAGGGGGGGGGGGCCCAACTACAATGAGCAGTTCTTC
TRBJ1-4 TRBV2 - - CASSEERRTNEKLFF TGTGCCAGCAGTGAGGAGAGGAGGACTAATGAAAAACTGTTTTTT
TRBJ2-7 TRBV7-9 - TRBD1 CASSGQGTTYEQYF TGTGCCAGCAGTGGACAGGGGACAACCTACGAGCAGTACTTC
TRBJ2-7 TRBV13 - - CTSSLRDEQYF TGTACCAGCAGCTTAAGGGACGAGCAGTACTTC
TRBJ1-1 TRBV28 few - CASSPTGAYTEAFF TGTGCCAGCAGTCCCACGGGGGCCTATACTGAAGCTTTCTTT
TRBJ2-1 TRBV7-9 - - CASSLGEGGDSDNEQFF TGTGCCAGCAGCTTAGGGGAGGGGGGGGACTCCGACAATGAGCAGTTCTTC
TRBJ2-7 TRBV5-5 few - CASSWAPDYEQYF TGTGCCAGCAGCTGGGCCCCAGACTACGAGCAGTACTTC
TRBJ2-3 TRBV30 - - CAWSVLTADTQYF TGTGCCTGGAGTGTACTAACGGCGGATACGCAGTATTTT
TRBJ2-7 TRBV12-3/TRBV12-4 many - CASSLSGGPSYEQYF TGTGCCAGCAGTTTGAGTGGGGGCCCCTCCTACGAGCAGTACTTC
TRBJ1-1 TRBV12-3/TRBV12-4 many - CASSTFRGMNTEAFF TGTGCCAGCAGTACCTTCAGGGGCATGAACACTGAAGCTTTCTTT
TRBJ2-7 TRBV7-8 many TRBD2 CASSFLAGELYEQYF TGTGCCAGCAGCTTCCTAGCGGGAGAGTTATACGAGCAGTACTTC
TRBJ2-1 TRBV6-2/TRBV6-3 - - CASSSPFGTSGNEQFF TGTGCCAGCAGTTCCCCTTTTGGGACCAGTGGCAATGAGCAGTTCTTC
TRBJ2-2 TRBV18 - TRBD1 CASSPLRDRGLQLNTGELFF TGTGCCAGCTCACCCCTCCGGGACAGGGGGCTACAACTAAACACCGGGGAGCTGTTTTTT
TRBJ2-7 TRBV11-2 - TRBD2 CASSLGASGSAHEQYF TGTGCCAGCAGCTTAGGGGCCAGCGGGAGTGCTCACGAGCAGTACTTC
TRBJ2-1 TRBV7-9 few TRBD1 CASSFPGTGENEQFF TGTGCCAGCAGCTTCCCCGGGACAGGGGAAAATGAGCAGTTCTTC
TRBJ2-3 TRBV6-1 few TRBD2 CASSIAGEEDTQYF TGTGCCAGCAGTATAGCGGGAGAAGAAGATACGCAGTATTTT
TRBJ1-1 TRBV7-8 many - CASSKALRGTEAFF TGTGCCAGCAGCAAAGCCCTAAGGGGCACTGAAGCTTTCTTT
TRBJ2-5 TRBV4-3 few TRBD1 CASSQEGQGYETQYF TGCGCCAGCAGCCAAGAGGGACAGGGCTATGAGACCCAGTACTTC
TRBJ2-2 TRBV19 - - CASSILAHSNTGELFF TGTGCCAGTAGTATACTAGCACACTCGAACACCGGGGAGCTGTTTTTT
TRBJ2-2 TRBV11-2 many - CASSLKGAELLSTGELFF TGTGCCAGCAGCTTAAAGGGCGCGGAGCTACTCTCCACCGGGGAGCTGTTTTTT
TRBJ2-7 TRBV19 - TRBD2 CASSIAGGRMTSYEQYF TGTGCCAGTAGTATAGCGGGGGGACGCATGACCTCCTACGAGCAGTACTTC
TRBJ2-3 TRBV18 - TRBD1 CASSPPTGSTDTQYF TGTGCCAGCTCACCACCGACAGGGAGCACAGATACGCAGTATTTT
TRBJ1-3 TRBV19 - TRBD1 CASSGETGTSGNTIYF TGTGCCAGTAGTGGCGAGACAGGGACCTCTGGAAACACCATATATTTT
TRBJ1-1 TRBV7-2 many - CASSQAGGNTEAFF TGTGCCAGCAGCCAAGCGGGGGGGAACACTGAAGCTTTCTTT
TRBJ2-1 TRBV6-6 large - CASTPSSYNEQFF TGTGCCAGCACGCCGAGCTCCTACAATGAGCAGTTCTTC
TRBJ2-3 TRBV9 few TRBD1 CASSVGQGTSTDTQYF TGTGCCAGCAGCGTTGGACAGGGGACTAGCACAGATACGCAGTATTTT
TRBJ2-5 TRBV20-1 - - CSARAPWQGGGETQYF TGCAGTGCTAGAGCCCCTTGGCAGGGGGGCGGGGAGACCCAGTACTTC
TRBJ2-7 TRBV25-1 few - CASKGGYEQYF TGTGCCAGCAAAGGGGGCTACGAGCAGTACTTC
TRBJ1-1 TRBV12-3/TRBV12-4 many - CASSPRGHGNTEAFF TGTGCCAGCAGCCCCAGAGGTCATGGGAACACTGAAGCTTTCTTT
TRBJ2-5 TRBV6-2/TRBV6-3 few - CASSYGQETQYF TGTGCCAGCAGTTACGGTCAGGAGACCCAGTACTTC
TRBJ2-3 TRBV18 many - CASSPDWDNTDTQYF TGTGCCAGCTCACCAGATTGGGACAACACAGATACGCAGTATTTT
TRBJ2-7 TRBV7-8 many TRBD2 CASSSRSSGRSHEQYF TGTGCCAGCAGCTCCCGGAGTAGCGGGAGGTCCCACGAGCAGTACTTC
TRBJ2-5 TRBV7-9 - TRBD2 CASRRLAGGTMETQYF TGTGCCAGCAGGAGACTAGCGGGGGGCACAATGGAGACCCAGTACTTC
TRBJ1-2 TRBV5-5 few - CASSFEGGGYTF TGTGCCAGCAGCTTTGAGGGAGGAGGCTACACCTTC
TRBJ2-7 TRBV6-2/TRBV6-3 - TRBD1 CASSYQTGTGDYEQYF TGTGCCAGCAGTTACCAAACCGGAACAGGGGACTACGAGCAGTACTTC
TRBJ1-1 TRBV5-6 few TRBD1 CASSLRQGMNTEAFF TGTGCCAGCAGCTTGAGACAGGGAATGAACACTGAAGCTTTCTTT
TRBJ2-1 TRBV29-1 - TRBD2 CSVEDLPSGTYNEQFF TGCAGCGTTGAAGATCTTCCTAGCGGAACATACAATGAGCAGTTCTTC
TRBJ2-7 TRBV7-9 many - CASSSEGGWPSYEQYF TGTGCCAGCAGCTCCGAGGGGGGGTGGCCCTCCTACGAGCAGTACTTC
TRBJ2-3 TRBV29-1 many TRBD2 CSVEGLAGGREDTQYF TGCAGCGTTGAAGGGCTAGCGGGGGGGCGAGAAGATACGCAGTATTTT
TRBJ1-2 TRBV11-2 - - CASSLVWQPDLYGYTF TGTGCCAGCAGCTTAGTATGGCAGCCAGATCTCTATGGCTACACCTTC
TRBJ2-3 TRBV28 - - CASSQRLESTDTQYF TGTGCCAGCAGTCAGAGACTGGAAAGCACAGATACGCAGTATTTT
TRBJ2-3 TRBV12-3/TRBV12-4 - - CASTLLPPQVIRTDTQYF TGTGCCAGCACCCTCTTGCCCCCACAGGTTATTCGCACAGATACGCAGTATTTT
TRBJ1-3 TRBV12-3/TRBV12-4 - TRBD1 CASSPGGTTIYF TGTGCCAGCAGCCCAGGGGGGACCACCATATATTTT
TRBJ2-1 TRBV5-5 - TRBD2 CASSLVSGSNNEQFF TGTGCCAGCAGCTTGGTTAGCGGGAGTAACAATGAGCAGTTCTTC
TRBJ2-1 TRBV29-1 - - CSVELGVRPNEQFF TGCAGCGTTGAGCTGGGGGTCAGGCCCAATGAGCAGTTCTTC
TRBJ2-1 TRBV7-2 - TRBD2 CASSLPGLAGFDEQFF TGTGCCAGCAGCTTACCGGGACTAGCGGGGTTTGATGAGCAGTTCTTC
TRBJ1-2 TRBV7-2 many TRBD1 CASSPGTGYNYGYTF TGTGCCAGCAGCCCCGGGACAGGATATAACTATGGCTACACCTTC
TRBJ2-2 TRBV29-1 - - CSVEGLRQGGTGELFF TGCAGCGTTGAAGGGCTTCGGCAGGGGGGGACCGGGGAGCTGTTTTTT
TRBJ1-1 TRBV20-1 few - CSARQGEAFF TGCAGTGCTAGACAGGGTGAAGCTTTCTTT
TRBJ1-2 TRBV7-8 - - CAIPRPGYGYTF TGTGCCATACCACGACCTGGCTATGGCTACACCTTC
TRBJ2-7 TRBV28 - - CASSHNRYEQYF TGTGCCAGCAGTCACAACCGCTACGAGCAGTACTTC
TRBJ2-7 TRBV7-2 many - CASSPYGSVSYEQYF TGTGCCAGCAGCCCTTACGGCAGCGTCTCCTACGAGCAGTACTTC